Listed below are T cell receptor beta chains from one sample, sequenced in a study of PD-1 blockade in mismatch repair-deficient tumors. Measured with immunoSEQ multiplex PCR; TCRdb has only the in-frame clones, and not every one. Among tens of thousands of clones listed, roughly 84% were seen once. The sample in question was PBMCs, obtained before pembrolizumab treatment. Source of these receptors: an adult with mismatch repair-deficient cancer. CDR3s include the opening cysteine and the closing phenylalanine or tryptophan. Fields, in order: clone size, CDR3 length, V gene, D gene, J gene, CDR3 DNA, CDR3 protein. The D gene is left open where the match is weak. Size is omitted from some rows. Given values are once, few, many or a class for expanded clones.

>-|15|TRBV15|TRBD1|TRBJ1-5
TGTGCCACCAGCCCAGCAGGGGGCTGGAATCAGCCCCAGCATTTT
CATSPAGGWNQPQHF
>-|15|TRBV7-3|TRBD1|TRBJ2-3
TGTGCCAGCAGTCCAACAGGGGGCGTCACAGATACGCAGTATTTT
CASSPTGGVTDTQYF
>-|16|TRBV29-1|TRBD2|TRBJ2-7
TGCAGCGTTGCACCCCTCCTAGCGGGGCAGACCTACGAGCAGTACTTC
CSVAPLLAGQTYEQYF
>-|14|TRBV27|TRBD2|TRBJ2-1
TGTGCCAGCAGTCGGACTAGCGGGAAGAATGAGCAGTTCTTC
CASSRTSGKNEQFF
>-|13|TRBV6-1|-|TRBJ2-1
TGTGCCAGCAGTTGGACTGGAGACAGGGAGCAGTTCTTC
CASSWTGDREQFF
>-|17|TRBV14|TRBD1|TRBJ2-5
TGTGCCAGCAGCCAAGAATTAGGGACAGGGGTTCTCGAGACCCAGTACTTC
CASSQELGTGVLETQYF
>-|17|TRBV7-2|TRBD2|TRBJ2-7
TGTGCCAGCAGCCCCTGGACTAGCGGGAGAAGACCCTACGAGCAGTACTTC
CASSPWTSGRRPYEQYF
>-|15|TRBV6-1|TRBD1|TRBJ1-2
TGTGCCAGCAGTGAAGGGCTCACAGGGGGAGATGGCTACACCTTC
CASSEGLTGGDGYTF
>-|15|TRBV28|TRBD2|TRBJ2-1
TGTGCCAGCAGTCGAAAAGCGGGATCATACAATGAGCAGTTCTTC
CASSRKAGSYNEQFF
>-|15|TRBV6-6|TRBD2|TRBJ2-3
TGTGCCAGCAGCCAAGGACTAGCGAGCACAGATACGCAGTATTTT
CASSQGLASTDTQYF
>-|15|TRBV28|TRBD2|TRBJ2-7
TGTGCCAGCAGACCCCGTGGTAGCGGGAGGGACGAGCAGTACTTC
CASRPRGSGRDEQYF
>-|15|TRBV11-2|-|TRBJ2-1
TGTGCCAGCAGCTCCGTCAAGGGGGTCTACAATGAGCAGTTCTTC
CASSSVKGVYNEQFF
>-|11|TRBV20-1|TRBD2|TRBJ2-7
TGCAGTGCTAGAGTCTACGGGGGGGAGTACTTC
CSARVYGGEYF
>-|15|TRBV11-3|-|TRBJ2-7
TGTGCCAGCAGCTACGGGTCCCCGGGGTACTACGAGCAGTACTTC
CASSYGSPGYYEQYF
>-|11|TRBV5-4|-|TRBJ2-7
TGTGCCAGCAGCCTCCAGTACGAGCAGTACTTC
CASSLQYEQYF
>-|12|TRBV4-2|-|TRBJ2-3
TGTGCCAGCAGCCAGAAGGGGGATACGCAGTATTTT
CASSQKGDTQYF
>-|17|TRBV5-1|TRBD1|TRBJ1-1
TGCGCCAGCAGCGTATTCGGGACAGGGGTAAACGGCGCTGAAGCTTTCTTT
CASSVFGTGVNGAEAFF
>-|12|TRBV29-1|TRBD1|TRBJ2-1
TGCAGCGTGGACAGGGTTTTGGATGAGCAGTTCTTC
CSVDRVLDEQFF
>-|15|TRBV11-2|TRBD2|TRBJ2-7
TGTGCCAGCAGCTTAGGGACTAGCGGGAGCTACGAGCAGTACTTC
CASSLGTSGSYEQYF
>-|15|TRBV28|-|TRBJ1-4
TGTGCCAGCAGTTTGATGGGGGGATTTAATGAAAAACTGTTTTTT
CASSLMGGFNEKLFF
>-|14|TRBV19|-|TRBJ2-3
TGTGCCAGTAGTACGCCGGGGAATGCAGATACGCAGTATTTT
CASSTPGNADTQYF
>-|14|TRBV30|-|TRBJ1-1
TGTGCCTGGAACCATGACAGTTACGACACTGAAGCTTTCTTT
CAWNHDSYDTEAFF
>-|18|TRBV28|TRBD1|TRBJ1-2
TGTGCCAGCAGTTTACTGGGGAGGACAGGGCGCCAAGGCTATGGCTACACCTTC
CASSLLGRTGRQGYGYTF
>once|17|TRBV21-1|-|TRBJ2-1
TGTGCCAGCAGCCAAGGGACCGGGACTAGCGGGAAAAATGAGCAGTTCTTC
CASSQGTGTSGKNEQFF
>-|16|TRBV7-8|TRBD1|TRBJ1-1
TGTGCCAGCAGCTTAGGCCCACAGGGGATGAACACTGAAGCTTTCTTT
CASSLGPQGMNTEAFF
>few|12|TRBV30|-|TRBJ1-1
TGTGCCTGGGACTATCTGAACACTGAAGCTTTCTTT
CAWDYLNTEAFF
>-|13|TRBV5-6|-|TRBJ1-1
TGTGCCAGCAGCTTAGTAGGGGACACTGAAGCTTTCTTT
CASSLVGDTEAFF
>few|16|TRBV7-2|-|TRBJ2-7
TGTGCCAGCAGCCGTTGGGGTGTGCTAGCGTCCTACGAGCAGTACTTC
CASSRWGVLASYEQYF
>-|15|TRBV18|-|TRBJ2-3
TGTGCCAGCTCCTACGACAGCTACACGACAGATACGCAGTATTTT
CASSYDSYTTDTQYF
>-|18|TRBV2|TRBD1|TRBJ1-5
TGTGCCAGCAGTGAAGGGGTCCCGGGACAGTATAGCAATCAGCCCCAGCATTTT
CASSEGVPGQYSNQPQHF
>-|13|TRBV5-6|TRBD1|TRBJ2-3
TGTGCCAGTAACAGGGGGCGCGCAGATACGCAGTATTTT
CASNRGRADTQYF
>once|15|TRBV28|TRBD2|TRBJ2-7
TGTGCCAGCAGTTTTAGCGGGAGGGTCCCCTACGAGCAGTACTTC
CASSFSGRVPYEQYF
>-|16|TRBV28|-|TRBJ2-5
TGTGCCAGCAGTCGCTATCGTCTAGCAGAACAAGAGACCCAGTACTTC
CASSRYRLAEQETQYF
>-|13|TRBV30|-|TRBJ1-5
TGTGCCTGGAGTGGCAGGGGCGATCAGCCCCAGCATTTT
CAWSGRGDQPQHF
>-|15|TRBV5-1|TRBD2|TRBJ2-7
TGCGCCAGCAGCTTGGGGACTAGCGGCTCCTACGAGCAGTACTTC
CASSLGTSGSYEQYF
>few|13|TRBV25-1|TRBD2|TRBJ2-7
TGTGCCAGCAGTCCCCCTACGGGGGGAGAGCAGTACTTC
CASSPPTGGEQYF
>-|15|TRBV28|TRBD1|TRBJ2-7
TGTGCCAGCAGTTCTCCCGGGACAGGGGAAAACGAGCAGTACTTC
CASSSPGTGENEQYF
>few|16|TRBV28|-|TRBJ1-2
TGTGCCAGCAGTTTCCCCCAATGGAGGGTAGGCTATGGCTACACCTTC
CASSFPQWRVGYGYTF
>-|13|TRBV2|TRBD1|TRBJ2-3
TGTGCCAGTTTGACAGGGAGAGGAGATACGCAGTATTTT
CASLTGRGDTQYF
>-|12|TRBV29-1|-|TRBJ2-5
TGCAGCGTTACAGGAACCCAAGAGACCCAGTACTTC
CSVTGTQETQYF
>few|14|TRBV6-5|TRBD1|TRBJ1-6
TGTGCCAGTTCCCGGACAGGGAGTAATTCACCCCTCCACTTT
CASSRTGSNSPLHF
>-|17|TRBV5-1|TRBD2|TRBJ2-1
TGCGCCAGCAGCTTTGCCGGGACTAGCGGACCCTACAATGAGCAGTTCTTC
CASSFAGTSGPYNEQFF
>once|16|TRBV28|-|TRBJ1-5
TGTGCCAGCAGTTCCTATGGGTCAGGGGGCAATCAGCCCCAGCATTTT
CASSSYGSGGNQPQHF
>-|22|TRBV28|-|TRBJ2-7
TGTGCCAGCAGTTTATTACCGACCGGAACACGGGACACCCTTACTAGCTCCTACGAGCAGTACTTC
CASSLLPTGTRDTLTSSYEQYF
>once|13|TRBV6-1|-|TRBJ1-1
TGTGCCAGCAGTGAAACAGGGAACACTGAAGCTTTCTTT
CASSETGNTEAFF
>-|14|TRBV7-2|-|TRBJ2-3
TGTGCCAGCAGCCCGTGGGGGCGCCCAGATACGCAGTATTTT
CASSPWGRPDTQYF
>few|19|TRBV28|TRBD2|TRBJ2-4
TGTGCCAGCAGTCCATTCCAGGCACTAGCGGGAACAGCCAAAAACATTCAGTACTTC
CASSPFQALAGTAKNIQYF
>-|17|TRBV7-9|-|TRBJ2-3
TGTGCCAGCAGCTTAGGGCCTGGACAGAGGAGCACAGATACGCAGTATTTT
CASSLGPGQRSTDTQYF
>-|16|TRBV5-1|TRBD1|TRBJ1-2
TGCGCCAGCAGCTTGGGCGGACAGGGACCTAACTATGGCTACACCTTC
CASSLGGQGPNYGYTF
>-|15|TRBV28|TRBD2|TRBJ2-7
TGTGCCAGCAGTTTAGTTCGAGCGGGAAAACACGAGCAGTACTTC
CASSLVRAGKHEQYF
>-|14|TRBV2|-|TRBJ2-1
TGTGCCAGCAGTGAACGGCGGGGCTACAATGAGCAGTTCTTC
CASSERRGYNEQFF